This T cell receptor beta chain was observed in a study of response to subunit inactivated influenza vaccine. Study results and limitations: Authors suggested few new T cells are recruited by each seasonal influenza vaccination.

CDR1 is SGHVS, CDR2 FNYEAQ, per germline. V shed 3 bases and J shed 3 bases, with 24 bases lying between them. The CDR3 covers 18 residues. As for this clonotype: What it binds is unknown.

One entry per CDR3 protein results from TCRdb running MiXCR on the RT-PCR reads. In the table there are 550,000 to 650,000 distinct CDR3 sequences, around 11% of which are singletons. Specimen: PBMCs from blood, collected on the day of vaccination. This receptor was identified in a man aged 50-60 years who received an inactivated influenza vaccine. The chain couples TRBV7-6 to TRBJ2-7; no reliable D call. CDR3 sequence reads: CASSLDPKAPDKLYEQYF. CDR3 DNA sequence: TGTGCCAGCAGCTTGGACCCTAAGGCCCCGGATAAGCTCTACGAGCAGTACTTC.